The T cell receptor (beta chain) described here comes from a study of blood T cell repertoires in COVID-19. About the research overall: Collection of acute and convalescent COVID-19 samples took place in the United States, Italy and Spain. Sample material is recorded as cDNA or gDNA derived from T cells, B-cell-depleted T cells, or PBMCs.

Patients of the Seattle cohort, enrolled during active infection, were followed longitudinally. The ends were cut back, 4 bases at V and 9 bases at J, with 9 bases in the middle. The CDR3 is made up of 10 amino acids. Per germline, CDR1 SQVTM and CDR2 ANQGSEA. Source study methods: Amplification of reference gene primers provided the estimated nucleated cell counts. TCRdb keeps only in-frame clones here, not all; method: immunoSEQ multiplex PCR. V, J and clone size derive from that table, while D and trimming were established from the DNA sequence. The sample lists around 140,000 clones; around 88% were seen once.

The sequence came from a man in his sixties with COVID-19, enrolled during active disease. The specimen sequenced was peripheral blood. This rearrangement joins TRBV29-1 to TRBJ1-1; no clear D gene. CDR3 DNA: TGCAGCGTTGTGGAGATAAAAGCTTTCTTT. Its protein is CSVVEIKAFF. Complete variable domain (other parts from reference TRBV29-1 and TRBJ1-1): SAVISQKPSRDICQRGTSLTIQCQVDSQVTMMFWYRQQPGQSLTLIATANQGSEATYESGFVIDKFPISRPNLTFSTLTVSNMSPEDSSIYLCSVVEIKAFFGQGTRLTVV.